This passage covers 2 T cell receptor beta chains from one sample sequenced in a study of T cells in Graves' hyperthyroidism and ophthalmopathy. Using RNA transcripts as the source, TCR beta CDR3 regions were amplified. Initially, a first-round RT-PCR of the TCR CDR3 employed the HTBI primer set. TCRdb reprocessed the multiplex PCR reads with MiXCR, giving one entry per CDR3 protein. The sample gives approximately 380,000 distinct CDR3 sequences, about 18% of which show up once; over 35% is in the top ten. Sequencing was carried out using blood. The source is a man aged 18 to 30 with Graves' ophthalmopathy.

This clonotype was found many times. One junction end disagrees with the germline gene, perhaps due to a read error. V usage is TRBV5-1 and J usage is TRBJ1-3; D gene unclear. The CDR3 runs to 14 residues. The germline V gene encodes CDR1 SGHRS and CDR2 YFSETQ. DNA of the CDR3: TGTGCCAGCAGTTTATCCAGCTCTGGAAACACCATATATTTT. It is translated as CASSLSSSGNTIYF.

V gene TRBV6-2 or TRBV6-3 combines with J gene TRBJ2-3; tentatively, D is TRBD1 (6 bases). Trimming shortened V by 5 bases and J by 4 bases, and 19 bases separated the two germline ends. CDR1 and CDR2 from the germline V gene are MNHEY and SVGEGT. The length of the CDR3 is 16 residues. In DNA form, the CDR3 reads TGTGCCAGCAGTGACAGAATAGGGGGTGCCGCAGATACGCAGTATTTT. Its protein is CASSDRIGGAADTQYF.